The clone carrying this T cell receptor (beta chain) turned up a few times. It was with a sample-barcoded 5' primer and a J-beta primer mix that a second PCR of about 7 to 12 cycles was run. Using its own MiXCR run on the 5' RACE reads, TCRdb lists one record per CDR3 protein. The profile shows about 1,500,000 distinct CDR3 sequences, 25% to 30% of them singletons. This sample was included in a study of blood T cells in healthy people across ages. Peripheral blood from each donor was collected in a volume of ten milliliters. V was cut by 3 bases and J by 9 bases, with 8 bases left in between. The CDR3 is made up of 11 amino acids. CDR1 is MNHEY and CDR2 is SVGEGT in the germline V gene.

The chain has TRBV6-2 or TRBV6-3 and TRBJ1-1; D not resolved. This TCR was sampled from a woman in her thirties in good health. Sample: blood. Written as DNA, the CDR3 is TGTGCCAGCAGTTATGCGGGTAAAGCTTTCTTT. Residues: CASSYAGKAFF.